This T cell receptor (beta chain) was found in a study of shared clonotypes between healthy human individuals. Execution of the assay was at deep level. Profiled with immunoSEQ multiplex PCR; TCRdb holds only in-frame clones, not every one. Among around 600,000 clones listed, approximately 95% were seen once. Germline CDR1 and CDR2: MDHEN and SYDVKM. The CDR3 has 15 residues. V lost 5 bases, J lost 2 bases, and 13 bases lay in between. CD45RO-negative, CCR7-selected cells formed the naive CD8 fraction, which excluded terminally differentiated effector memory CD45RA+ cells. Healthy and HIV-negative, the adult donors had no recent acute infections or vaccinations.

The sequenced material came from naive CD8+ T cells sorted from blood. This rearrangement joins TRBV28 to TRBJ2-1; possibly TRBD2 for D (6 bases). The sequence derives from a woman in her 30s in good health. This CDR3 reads CASSQIADPYNEQFF. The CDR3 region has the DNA TGTGCCAGCAGTCAAATAGCGGATCCCTACAATGAGCAGTTCTTC.